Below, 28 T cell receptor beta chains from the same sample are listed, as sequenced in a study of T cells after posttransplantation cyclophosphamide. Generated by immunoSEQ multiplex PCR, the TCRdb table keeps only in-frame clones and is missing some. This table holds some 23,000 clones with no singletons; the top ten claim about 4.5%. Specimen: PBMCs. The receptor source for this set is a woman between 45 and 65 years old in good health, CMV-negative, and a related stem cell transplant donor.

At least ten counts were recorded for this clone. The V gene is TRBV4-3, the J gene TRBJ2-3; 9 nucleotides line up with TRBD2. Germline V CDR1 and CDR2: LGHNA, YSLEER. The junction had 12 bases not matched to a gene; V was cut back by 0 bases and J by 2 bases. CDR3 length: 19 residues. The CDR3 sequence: CASSQEAVLAGLNTDTQYF. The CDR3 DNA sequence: TGCGCCAGCAGCCAAGAAGCGGTGCTAGCGGGGCTGAACACAGATACGCAGTATTTT.

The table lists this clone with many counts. CDR3 residues: CASSVGGLVSQPQHF. The CDR3 DNA reads as TGTGCCAGCAGCGTAGGGGGCCTGGTGAGTCAGCCCCAGCATTTT. The chain carries TRBV9 and TRBJ1-5, with D possibly matching TRBD1 (5 bases). The germline CDR1 and CDR2 sequences are SGDLS and YYNGEE. The CDR3 is made up of 15 amino acids. V was trimmed by 0 bases and J by 6 bases, leaving 13 bases between them. Based on the CDR3 plus reference TRBV9 and TRBJ1-5, the full variable domain is DSGVTQTPKHLITATGQRVTLRCSPRSGDLSVYWYQQSLDQGLQFLIQYYNGEERAKGNILERFSAQQFPDLHSELNLSSLELGDSALYFCASSVGGLVSQPQHFGDGTRLSIL.

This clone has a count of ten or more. The CDR3: CASSGGGVISGNTIYF. The CDR3 region has the DNA TGTGCCAGCAGCGGGGGAGGCGTCATCTCTGGAAACACCATATATTTT. The chain couples TRBV5-4 to TRBJ1-3; D might be TRBD1 (5 bases). The CDR3 has 16 residues. Germline CDR1 SGHNT, CDR2 YYREEE (reference sequence). V gave up 4 bases and J gave up 0 bases, with 14 bases separating them.

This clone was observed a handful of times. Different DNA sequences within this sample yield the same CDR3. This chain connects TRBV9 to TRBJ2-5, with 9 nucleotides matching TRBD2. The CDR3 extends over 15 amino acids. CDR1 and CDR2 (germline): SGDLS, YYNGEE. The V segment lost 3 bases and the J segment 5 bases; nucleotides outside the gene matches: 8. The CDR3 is CASSGGTSPQETQYF. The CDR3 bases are TGTGCCAGCAGCGGGGGGACTAGCCCCCAGGAGACCCAGTACTTC. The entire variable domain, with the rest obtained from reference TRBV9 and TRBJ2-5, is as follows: DSGVTQTPKHLITATGQRVTLRCSPRSGDLSVYWYQQSLDQGLQFLIQYYNGEERAKGNILERFSAQQFPDLHSELNLSSLELGDSALYFCASSGGTSPQETQYFGPGTRLLVL.

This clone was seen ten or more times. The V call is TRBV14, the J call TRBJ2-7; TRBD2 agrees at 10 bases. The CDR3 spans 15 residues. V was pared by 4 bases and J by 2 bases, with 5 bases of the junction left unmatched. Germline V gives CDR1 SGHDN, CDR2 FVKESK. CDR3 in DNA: TGTGCCAGCAGCCCAAGACTAGCGGGCGCCTACGAGCAGTACTTC. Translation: CASSPRLAGAYEQYF.

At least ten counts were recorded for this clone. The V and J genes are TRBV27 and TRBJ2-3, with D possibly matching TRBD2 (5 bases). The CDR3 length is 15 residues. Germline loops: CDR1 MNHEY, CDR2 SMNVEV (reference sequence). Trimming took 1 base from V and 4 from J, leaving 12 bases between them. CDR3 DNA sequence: TGTGCCAGCAGTTTATGGGGAGCTGGTCCAGATACGCAGTATTTT. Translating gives CASSLWGAGPDTQYF.

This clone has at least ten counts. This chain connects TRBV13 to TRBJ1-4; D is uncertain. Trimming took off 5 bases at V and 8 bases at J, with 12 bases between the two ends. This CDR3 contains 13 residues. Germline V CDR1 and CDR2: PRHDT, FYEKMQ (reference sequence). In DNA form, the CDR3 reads TGTGCCAGCAGCGCCCGAGTACGGGAAAAACTGTTTTTT. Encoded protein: CASSARVREKLFF.

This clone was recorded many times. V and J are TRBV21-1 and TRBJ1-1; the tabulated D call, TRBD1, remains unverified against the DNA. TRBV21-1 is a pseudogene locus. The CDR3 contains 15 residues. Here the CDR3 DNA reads TGTGCCAGCAGCAAAGTAGGACAGCGGAACACTGAAGCTTTCTTT. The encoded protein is CASSKVGQRNTEAFF.

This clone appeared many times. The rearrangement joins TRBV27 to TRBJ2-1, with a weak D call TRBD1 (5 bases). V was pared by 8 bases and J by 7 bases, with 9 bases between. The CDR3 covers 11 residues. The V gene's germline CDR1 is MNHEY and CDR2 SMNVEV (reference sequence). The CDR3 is CASRRGNEQFF. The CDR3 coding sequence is TGTGCCAGCCGTAGGGGTAATGAGCAGTTCTTC.

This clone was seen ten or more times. CDR3: CASSLDSPSFYGYTF. CDR3 DNA sequence: TGTGCCAGCAGTTTAGACAGCCCAAGCTTTTATGGCTACACCTTC. V usage is TRBV28 and J usage is TRBJ1-2, with D perhaps matching TRBD1 (5 bases). The V and J ends lost 2 bases and 5 bases respectively, with 15 bases between them. This CDR3 has 15 amino acids. The germline gives CDR1 MDHEN, CDR2 SYDVKM.

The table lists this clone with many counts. As DNA, the CDR3 is TGCGCCAGCAGCTTGGAAACTCTCCCAGAGACCCAGTACTTC. Its translation: CASSLETLPETQYF. The chain couples TRBV5-1 to TRBJ2-5; D not certain. Trimming stripped 0 bases from V and 4 bases from J, with 10 bases between. The CDR3 totals 14 residues. The germline V gene has CDR1 SGHRS and CDR2 YFSETQ.

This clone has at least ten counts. The CDR3 region is CAWSPGQGNQPQHF. DNA for the CDR3: TGTGCCTGGAGCCCGGGACAGGGTAATCAGCCCCAGCATTTT. The rearrangement joins TRBV30 to TRBJ1-5, with 9 bases aligning to TRBD1. Germline values: CDR1 GTSNPN, CDR2 SVGIG (reference sequence). V shed 3 bases and J 4 bases; nucleotides not matched to a gene: 4. The CDR3 loop spans 14 amino acids.

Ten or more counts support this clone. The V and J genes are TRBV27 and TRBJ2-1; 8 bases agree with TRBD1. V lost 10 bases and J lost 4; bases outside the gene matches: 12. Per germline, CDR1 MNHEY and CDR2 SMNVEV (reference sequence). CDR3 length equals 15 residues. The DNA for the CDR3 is TGTGCCACCAGGGACAGGCCTCCCTTTTACAATGAGCAGTTCTTC. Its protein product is CATRDRPPFYNEQFF.

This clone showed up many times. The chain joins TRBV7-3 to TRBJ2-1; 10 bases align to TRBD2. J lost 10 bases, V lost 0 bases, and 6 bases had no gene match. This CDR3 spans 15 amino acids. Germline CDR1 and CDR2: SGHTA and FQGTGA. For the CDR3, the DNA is TGTGCCAGCAGCTTAACAGCGGGGGGGCTAGGGGAGCAGTTCTTC. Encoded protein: CASSLTAGGLGEQFF.

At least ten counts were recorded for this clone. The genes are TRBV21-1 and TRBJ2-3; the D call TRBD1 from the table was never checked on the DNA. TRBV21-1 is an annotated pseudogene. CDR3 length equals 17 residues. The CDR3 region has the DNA TGTGCCAGCAGCACCACGTCGGACAGGGTGAGCACAGATACGCAGTATTTT. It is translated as CASSTTSDRVSTDTQYF.

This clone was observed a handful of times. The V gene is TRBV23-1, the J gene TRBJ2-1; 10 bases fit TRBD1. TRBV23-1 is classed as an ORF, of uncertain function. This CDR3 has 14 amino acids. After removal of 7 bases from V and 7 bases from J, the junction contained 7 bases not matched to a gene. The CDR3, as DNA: TGCGCCAGCACTCGGGACAGGGGCTATAATGAGCAGTTCTTC. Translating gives CASTRDRGYNEQFF.

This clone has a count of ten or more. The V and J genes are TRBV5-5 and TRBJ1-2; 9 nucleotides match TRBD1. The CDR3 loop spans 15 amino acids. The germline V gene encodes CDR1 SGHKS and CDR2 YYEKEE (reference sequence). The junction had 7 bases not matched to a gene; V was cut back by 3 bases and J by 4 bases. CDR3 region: CASSYSTTGGYGYTF. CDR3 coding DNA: TGTGCCAGCAGCTATTCTACGACAGGGGGCTATGGCTACACCTTC. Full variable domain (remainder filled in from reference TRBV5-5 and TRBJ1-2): DAGVTQSPTHLIKTRGQQVTLRCSPISGHKSVSWYQQVLGQGPQFIFQYYEKEERGRGNFPDRFSARQFPNYSSELNVNALLLGDSALYLCASSYSTTGGYGYTFGSGTRLTVV.

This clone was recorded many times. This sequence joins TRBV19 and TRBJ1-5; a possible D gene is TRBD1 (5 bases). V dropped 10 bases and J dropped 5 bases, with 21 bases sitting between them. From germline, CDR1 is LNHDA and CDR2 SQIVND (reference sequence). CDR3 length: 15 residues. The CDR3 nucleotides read TGTGCCACCGCCTATGGGGCAGGGTGGGATCAGCCCCAGCATTTT. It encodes CATAYGAGWDQPQHF.

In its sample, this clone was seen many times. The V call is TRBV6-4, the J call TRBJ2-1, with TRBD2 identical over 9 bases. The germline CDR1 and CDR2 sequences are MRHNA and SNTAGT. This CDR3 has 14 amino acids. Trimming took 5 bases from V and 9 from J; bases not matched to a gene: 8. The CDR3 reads CASSIAGDLSEQFF. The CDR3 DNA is TGTGCCAGCAGTATAGCGGGGGACTTATCTGAGCAGTTCTTC.

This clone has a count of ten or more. CDR3 region: CARSSNRGRRRNTEAFF. The CDR3 nucleotides read TGTGCCAGAAGCTCCAACAGGGGCCGCCGAAGAAACACTGAAGCTTTCTTT. The J gene is TRBJ1-1, the V gene TRBV7-5; the table assigns TRBD1, which was not confirmed against the DNA. TRBV7-5 has pseudogene status. CDR3 length: 17 amino acids.

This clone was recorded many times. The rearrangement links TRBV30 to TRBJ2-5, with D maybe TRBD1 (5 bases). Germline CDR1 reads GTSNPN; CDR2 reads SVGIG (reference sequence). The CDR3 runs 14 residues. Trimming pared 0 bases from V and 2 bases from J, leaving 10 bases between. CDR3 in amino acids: CAWSVKSGQETQYF. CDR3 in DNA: TGTGCCTGGAGTGTTAAATCAGGGCAAGAGACCCAGTACTTC.

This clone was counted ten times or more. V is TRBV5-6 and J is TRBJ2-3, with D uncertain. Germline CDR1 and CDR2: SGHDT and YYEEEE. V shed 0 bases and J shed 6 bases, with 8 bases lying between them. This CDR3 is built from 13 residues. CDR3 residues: CASSLAAADTQYF. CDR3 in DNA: TGTGCCAGCAGCTTGGCGGCGGCGGATACGCAGTATTTT.

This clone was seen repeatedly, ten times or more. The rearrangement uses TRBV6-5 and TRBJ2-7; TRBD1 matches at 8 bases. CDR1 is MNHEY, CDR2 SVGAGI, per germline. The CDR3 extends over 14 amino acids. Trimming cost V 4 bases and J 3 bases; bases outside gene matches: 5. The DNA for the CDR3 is TGTGCCAGCAGTTCGCCCGGGACAGGCTACGAGCAGTACTTC. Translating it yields CASSSPGTGYEQYF.

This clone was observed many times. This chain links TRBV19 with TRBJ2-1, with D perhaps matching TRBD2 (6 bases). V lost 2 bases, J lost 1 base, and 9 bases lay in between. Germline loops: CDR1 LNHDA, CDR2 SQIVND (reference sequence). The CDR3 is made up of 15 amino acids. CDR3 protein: CASSIKGGSYNEQFF. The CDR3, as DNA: TGTGCCAGTAGTATAAAGGGAGGTTCCTACAATGAGCAGTTCTTC.

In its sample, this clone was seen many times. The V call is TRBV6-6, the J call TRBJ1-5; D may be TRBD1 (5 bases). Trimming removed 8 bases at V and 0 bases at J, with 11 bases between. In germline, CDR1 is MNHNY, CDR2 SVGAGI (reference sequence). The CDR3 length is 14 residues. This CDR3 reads CASRQSYSNQPQHF. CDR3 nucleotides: TGTGCCAGCCGACAGAGTTATAGCAATCAGCCCCAGCATTTT.

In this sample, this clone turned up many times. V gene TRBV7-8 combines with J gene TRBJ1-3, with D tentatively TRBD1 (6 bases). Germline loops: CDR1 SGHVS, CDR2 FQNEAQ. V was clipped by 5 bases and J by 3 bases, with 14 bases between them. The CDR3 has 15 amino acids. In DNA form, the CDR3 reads TGTGCCAGCAGCCCCCGGGGGGCAGGTGGAAACACCATATATTTT. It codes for CASSPRGAGGNTIYF. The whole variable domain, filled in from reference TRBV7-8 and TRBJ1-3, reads GAGVSQSPRYKVAKRGQDVALRCDPISGHVSLFWYQQALGQGPEFLTYFQNEAQLDKSGLPSDRFFAERPEGSVSTLKIQRTQQEDSAVYLCASSPRGAGGNTIYFGEGSWLTVV.

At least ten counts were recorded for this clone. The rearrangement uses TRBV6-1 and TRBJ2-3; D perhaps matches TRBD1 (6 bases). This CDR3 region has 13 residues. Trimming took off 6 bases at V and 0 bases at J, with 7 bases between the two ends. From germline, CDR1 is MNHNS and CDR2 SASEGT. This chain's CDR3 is CASRDSSTDTQYF. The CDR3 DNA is TGTGCCAGCAGGGACAGTAGCACAGATACGCAGTATTTT.

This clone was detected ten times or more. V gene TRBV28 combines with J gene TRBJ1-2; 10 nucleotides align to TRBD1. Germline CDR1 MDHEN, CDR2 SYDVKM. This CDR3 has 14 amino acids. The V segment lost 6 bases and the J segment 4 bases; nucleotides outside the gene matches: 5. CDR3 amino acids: CASSSWTGGYGYTF. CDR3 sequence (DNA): TGTGCCAGCAGCTCATGGACAGGGGGCTATGGCTACACCTTC.